This T cell receptor beta chain was recorded in a study of T cells in Graves' hyperthyroidism and ophthalmopathy. As concerns this clonotype: This clone may be a read error of a much larger clone one base away.

It was RNA transcripts that yielded the amplified TCR beta CDR3 regions. With the HTBI primer set, the TCR CDR3 went through a first round of RT-PCR. TCRdb independently ran MiXCR on the multiplex PCR reads; one entry per CDR3 protein. The data contain about 400,000 distinct CDR3 sequences, around 15% of them singletons. Germline assignment: CDR1 SNHLY and CDR2 FYNNEI. The CDR3 runs 15 residues. Trimming removed 6 bases from V and 8 bases from J, with 17 bases in between. This rearrangement joins TRBV2 to TRBJ1-6; unclear D gene. This sequence was found in a man aged 45-65 years with Graves' ophthalmopathy. Sample: blood. CDR3 region: CASSVGRYQDSPLHF. CDR3 in DNA: TGTGCCAGCAGCGTGGGTCGCTACCAAGATTCACCCCTCCACTTT.